These T cell receptor beta chains were read from a single sample in a study of Graves' ophthalmopathy and Graves' hyperthyroidism. A single record per CDR3 protein comes from TCRdb applying MiXCR to the multiplex PCR reads. The sample has around 670,000 distinct CDR3 sequences, 40% seen once. Sequencing was performed on peripheral blood. The receptors stem from an adult man with Graves' ophthalmopathy. The CDR3 runs from the conserved cysteine through the conserved F or W. The D gene is left open where the match is weak. Only part of the rows carry a size: once, few, many, or a class if the clone is expanded.

D gene: TRBD2; V gene: TRBV9; J gene: TRBJ2-5; clone size: .; CDR3 DNA: TGTGCCAGCAGCGTCAGGGCCGGGACTAGGGGGGGACTCCAAGAGACCCAGTACTTC; CDR3 protein: CASSVRAGTRGGLQETQYF
D gene: TRBD1; V gene: TRBV12-5; J gene: TRBJ2-5; clone size: .; CDR3 DNA: TGTGCTAGTGGTTTGTACGACAGGGGGCGCGGGGAGACCCAGTACTTC; CDR3 protein: CASGLYDRGRGETQYF
D gene: TRBD2; V gene: TRBV7-9; J gene: TRBJ2-7; clone size: .; CDR3 DNA: TGTGCCAGCAGCTTAGGTCAAGGCGGGAGTCTTGTCGACGAGCAGTACTTC; CDR3 protein: CASSLGQGGSLVDEQYF
D gene: .; V gene: TRBV5-1; J gene: TRBJ1-1; clone size: .; CDR3 DNA: TGCGCCAGCAGCTTGACGTGGAATCTGGACACTGAAGCTTTCTTT; CDR3 protein: CASSLTWNLDTEAFF
D gene: TRBD1; V gene: TRBV2; J gene: TRBJ2-5; clone size: .; CDR3 DNA: TGTGCCAGCGTTGGACAGGGGCAAGAGACCCAGTACTTC; CDR3 protein: CASVGQGQETQYF
D gene: TRBD2; V gene: TRBV7-9; J gene: TRBJ2-7; clone size: .; CDR3 DNA: TGTGCCAGCAGCTTAGTAGGGCGGTCTAGCGGGAGGGAGGACGGCGAGCAGTACTTC; CDR3 protein: CASSLVGRSSGREDGEQYF
D gene: .; V gene: TRBV24-1; J gene: TRBJ1-5; clone size: few; CDR3 DNA: TGTGCCAGCAGTCCGGGGACATCCCCACCCCAGCATTTT; CDR3 protein: CASSPGTSPPQHF
D gene: TRBD1; V gene: TRBV7-9; J gene: TRBJ1-4; clone size: many; CDR3 DNA: TGTGCCAGCAGCTCCTGGGACAGGGGCGAAAAACTGTTTTTT; CDR3 protein: CASSSWDRGEKLFF
D gene: .; V gene: TRBV10-1; J gene: TRBJ1-3; clone size: many; CDR3 DNA: TGCGCCAGCAGTGAGACGGGTCAGCCGAACGGAAACACCATATATTTT; CDR3 protein: CASSETGQPNGNTIYF
D gene: TRBD1; V gene: TRBV7-9; J gene: TRBJ1-2; clone size: many; CDR3 DNA: TGTGCCAGCAGCGACAGGGGTTTGATCTATGGCTACACCTTC; CDR3 protein: CASSDRGLIYGYTF
D gene: .; V gene: TRBV7-3; J gene: TRBJ2-5; clone size: .; CDR3 DNA: TGTGCCAGCAGCTTACTGGGACATCAAGAGACCCAGTACTTC; CDR3 protein: CASSLLGHQETQYF
D gene: .; V gene: TRBV12-3/TRBV12-4; J gene: TRBJ2-7; clone size: many; CDR3 DNA: TGTGCCAGCAGGAAAATGGACGAGTCCTACGAGCAGTACTTC; CDR3 protein: CASRKMDESYEQYF
D gene: .; V gene: TRBV7-2; J gene: TRBJ2-6; clone size: .; CDR3 DNA: TGTGCCAGCAGCCAATCCCGACTTGGGGCTGGGGCCAACGTCCTGACTTTC; CDR3 protein: CASSQSRLGAGANVLTF
D gene: .; V gene: TRBV5-1; J gene: TRBJ2-7; clone size: few; CDR3 DNA: TGCGCCAGCAGCCCGGAGTCCGGGAGCGGTACCCACGAGCAGTACTTC; CDR3 protein: CASSPESGSGTHEQYF
D gene: .; V gene: TRBV29-1; J gene: TRBJ2-3; clone size: once; CDR3 DNA: TGCAGCGTTGAACGGATGGGCACAGATACGCAGTATTTT; CDR3 protein: CSVERMGTDTQYF
D gene: .; V gene: TRBV7-8; J gene: TRBJ2-7; clone size: .; CDR3 DNA: TGTGCCAGCAGTTTATTTCCGAAGAACCTAGAGCAGTACTTC; CDR3 protein: CASSLFPKNLEQYF
D gene: TRBD1; V gene: TRBV4-1; J gene: TRBJ1-5; clone size: .; CDR3 DNA: TGCGCCAGCAGCCAAGCCAGGGGGAGCAATCAGCCCCAGCATTTT; CDR3 protein: CASSQARGSNQPQHF
D gene: .; V gene: TRBV12-3/TRBV12-4; J gene: TRBJ2-7; clone size: .; CDR3 DNA: TGTGCCAGCGGTGAACGAGGGCAAGAGCAGTACTTC; CDR3 protein: CASGERGQEQYF
D gene: TRBD1; V gene: TRBV5-1; J gene: TRBJ2-5; clone size: .; CDR3 DNA: TGCGCCAGCAGCATGCAGGACAGGAGTCAAGAGACCCAGTACTTC; CDR3 protein: CASSMQDRSQETQYF
D gene: .; V gene: TRBV7-9; J gene: TRBJ2-3; clone size: .; CDR3 DNA: TGTGCCAGCAGCTTTCGGCGGGACGCAGATACGCAGTATTTT; CDR3 protein: CASSFRRDADTQYF
D gene: .; V gene: TRBV9; J gene: TRBJ1-6; clone size: .; CDR3 DNA: TGTGCCAGCAGCGTAGGATGGATGGATTCACCCCTCCACTTT; CDR3 protein: CASSVGWMDSPLHF
D gene: .; V gene: TRBV19; J gene: TRBJ2-6; clone size: many; CDR3 DNA: TGTGCCAGTAGTAGTACGAGCTCTGGGGCCAACGTCCTGACTTTC; CDR3 protein: CASSSTSSGANVLTF
D gene: TRBD2; V gene: TRBV9; J gene: TRBJ2-2; clone size: few; CDR3 DNA: TGTGCCAGCAGCCCCGGGACTAGCGGGAGACACGGGGAGCTGTTTTTT; CDR3 protein: CASSPGTSGRHGELFF
D gene: TRBD1; V gene: TRBV10-3; J gene: TRBJ1-5; clone size: many; CDR3 DNA: TGTGCCATCAGTGCGACAGGGGGTAATGGTCAGCCCCAGCATTTT; CDR3 protein: CAISATGGNGQPQHF
D gene: .; V gene: TRBV7-2; J gene: TRBJ1-5; clone size: .; CDR3 DNA: TGTGCCAGCAGCTTAACTGGACTGCACAATCAGCCCCAGCATTTT; CDR3 protein: CASSLTGLHNQPQHF
D gene: TRBD1; V gene: TRBV10-3; J gene: TRBJ1-1; clone size: many; CDR3 DNA: TGTGCCATCAGACTAGGACAGGGTAACACTGAAGCTTTCTTT; CDR3 protein: CAIRLGQGNTEAFF
D gene: .; V gene: TRBV24-1; J gene: TRBJ1-1; clone size: .; CDR3 DNA: TGTGCCAGCAGTTTATTACCGGGGACCAACACTGAAGCTTTCTTT; CDR3 protein: CASSLLPGTNTEAFF
D gene: .; V gene: TRBV29-1; J gene: TRBJ2-7; clone size: .; CDR3 DNA: TGCAGCTCGGACAGCCCCTACGAGCAGTACTTC; CDR3 protein: CSSDSPYEQYF
D gene: TRBD2; V gene: TRBV6-2/TRBV6-3; J gene: TRBJ2-5; clone size: .; CDR3 DNA: TGTGCCAGCAGTTACTCTCGGGTTCAACTAGCGGACCAAGAGACCCAGTACTTC; CDR3 protein: CASSYSRVQLADQETQYF
D gene: .; V gene: TRBV20-1; J gene: TRBJ1-1; clone size: .; CDR3 DNA: TGCAGTGCTAGAGAGCAGGGAGCTGAAGCTTTCTTT; CDR3 protein: CSAREQGAEAFF
D gene: .; V gene: TRBV25-1; J gene: TRBJ1-6; clone size: many; CDR3 DNA: TGTGCCAGCAGTGAAGGACGGAGCTCCTATAATTCACCCCTCCACTTT; CDR3 protein: CASSEGRSSYNSPLHF
D gene: .; V gene: TRBV20-1; J gene: TRBJ2-6; clone size: few; CDR3 DNA: TGCAGTGCGCGGTTGCGGGGCTCTGGGGCCAACGTCCTGACTTTC; CDR3 protein: CSARLRGSGANVLTF
D gene: TRBD2; V gene: TRBV7-2; J gene: TRBJ2-7; clone size: once; CDR3 DNA: TGTGCCAGCAGCGCGGGGCTAGCGGGAGGGCTTCACGAGCAGTACTTC; CDR3 protein: CASSAGLAGGLHEQYF
D gene: .; V gene: TRBV4-3; J gene: TRBJ2-5; clone size: few; CDR3 DNA: TGCGCCAGCAGCCAGGGATTCAGGGGAAGTGAGACCCAGTACTTC; CDR3 protein: CASSQGFRGSETQYF
D gene: .; V gene: TRBV12-3/TRBV12-4; J gene: TRBJ2-7; clone size: few; CDR3 DNA: TGTGCCAGCAGTTCCCAGGGGCAGGTGCAGTACTTC; CDR3 protein: CASSSQGQVQYF
D gene: TRBD1; V gene: TRBV2; J gene: TRBJ1-4; clone size: many; CDR3 DNA: TGTGCCAGCACGGACAGGGGGCATAACGAAAAACTGTTTTTT; CDR3 protein: CASTDRGHNEKLFF
D gene: .; V gene: TRBV19; J gene: TRBJ2-5; clone size: .; CDR3 DNA: TGTGCCAGTACGCGGGCCCCGGGGGAGACCCAGTACTTC; CDR3 protein: CASTRAPGETQYF
D gene: .; V gene: TRBV11-3; J gene: TRBJ2-5; clone size: .; CDR3 DNA: TGTGCCAGCAGCTTAGGCCCCGGGGCGAAAGAGACCCAGTACTTC; CDR3 protein: CASSLGPGAKETQYF
D gene: TRBD2; V gene: TRBV7-9; J gene: TRBJ2-2; clone size: .; CDR3 DNA: TGTGCCAGCAGCTTCACGGGGGGTTGGAACACCGGGGAGCTGTTTTTT; CDR3 protein: CASSFTGGWNTGELFF
D gene: .; V gene: TRBV2; J gene: TRBJ1-2; clone size: many; CDR3 DNA: TGTGCCAGGGGAGACAGAGAACCTAACTATGGCTACACCTTC; CDR3 protein: CARGDREPNYGYTF
D gene: .; V gene: TRBV10-3; J gene: TRBJ1-6; clone size: .; CDR3 DNA: TGTGCCAGCAGGGGCCAATTGGACAGCTCGAAGCCCCTCCACTTT; CDR3 protein: CASRGQLDSSKPLHF
D gene: .; V gene: TRBV25-1; J gene: TRBJ1-2; clone size: once; CDR3 DNA: TGTGCCAGCAGTTACCCGGGCTATGGCTACACCTTC; CDR3 protein: CASSYPGYGYTF
D gene: TRBD1; V gene: TRBV15; J gene: TRBJ1-2; clone size: many; CDR3 DNA: TGTGCCACCAGCACGTGGGGACAGGGGCCCCTAGTCTATGGCTACACCTTC; CDR3 protein: CATSTWGQGPLVYGYTF
D gene: .; V gene: TRBV7-2; J gene: TRBJ1-2; clone size: few; CDR3 DNA: TGTGCCAGCAGCTCAAGGGGTGGGGCCCTCCAAAGACACCCGGATGGCTACACCTTC; CDR3 protein: CASSSRGGALQRHPDGYTF
D gene: .; V gene: TRBV9; J gene: TRBJ2-2; clone size: .; CDR3 DNA: TGTGCCAGCAGCGCCGGGACATTCATTAGGTCAGGCGGGGAGCTGTTTTTT; CDR3 protein: CASSAGTFIRSGGELFF
D gene: .; V gene: TRBV10-2; J gene: TRBJ1-2; clone size: many; CDR3 DNA: TGCGCCAGCAGTGATTCCAGGGCGAACTATGGCTACACCTTC; CDR3 protein: CASSDSRANYGYTF
D gene: TRBD2; V gene: TRBV25-1; J gene: TRBJ2-5; clone size: .; CDR3 DNA: TGTGCCAGCAGCCCGGGGGCTAGCGGGAGGCCGTATTCGCAAGAGACCCAGTACTTC; CDR3 protein: CASSPGASGRPYSQETQYF
D gene: .; V gene: TRBV7-2; J gene: TRBJ2-7; clone size: .; CDR3 DNA: TGTGCCAGCAGCCCAGAGGTTCTCTCCTACGAGCAGTACTTC; CDR3 protein: CASSPEVLSYEQYF
D gene: TRBD1; V gene: TRBV6-1; J gene: TRBJ1-4; clone size: .; CDR3 DNA: TGTGCCAGCAGTGAAAGCAGACAGGGAGGGGAAAAACTGTTTTTT; CDR3 protein: CASSESRQGGEKLFF
D gene: .; V gene: TRBV24-1; J gene: TRBJ2-2; clone size: few; CDR3 DNA: TGTGCCACCAGCCCCGCGTGGAGAAACACCGGGGAGCTGTTTTTT; CDR3 protein: CATSPAWRNTGELFF
D gene: .; V gene: TRBV7-9; J gene: TRBJ2-5; clone size: .; CDR3 DNA: TGTGCCAGCAGCTTAGGACAGGAGTACGCAGAGACCCAGTACTTC; CDR3 protein: CASSLGQEYAETQYF
D gene: TRBD1; V gene: TRBV2; J gene: TRBJ1-1; clone size: many; CDR3 DNA: TGTGCCAGCAGTGAAGCGGAGACAGGGGGATGCTTT; CDR3 protein: CASSEAETGGCF
D gene: TRBD1; V gene: TRBV7-9; J gene: TRBJ2-7; clone size: .; CDR3 DNA: TGTGCCAGCAGTAACGAGGGGGCTTCCTGGGACGAGCAGTACTTC; CDR3 protein: CASSNEGASWDEQYF
D gene: TRBD1; V gene: TRBV7-2; J gene: TRBJ1-1; clone size: many; CDR3 DNA: TGTGCCAGCAGCTCGGGACAGGGGAGGACTGAAGCTTTCTTT; CDR3 protein: CASSSGQGRTEAFF
D gene: .; V gene: TRBV6-5; J gene: TRBJ2-7; clone size: few; CDR3 DNA: TGTGCCAGCAACGGGGACTCCTCCTACGAGCAGTACTTC; CDR3 protein: CASNGDSSYEQYF